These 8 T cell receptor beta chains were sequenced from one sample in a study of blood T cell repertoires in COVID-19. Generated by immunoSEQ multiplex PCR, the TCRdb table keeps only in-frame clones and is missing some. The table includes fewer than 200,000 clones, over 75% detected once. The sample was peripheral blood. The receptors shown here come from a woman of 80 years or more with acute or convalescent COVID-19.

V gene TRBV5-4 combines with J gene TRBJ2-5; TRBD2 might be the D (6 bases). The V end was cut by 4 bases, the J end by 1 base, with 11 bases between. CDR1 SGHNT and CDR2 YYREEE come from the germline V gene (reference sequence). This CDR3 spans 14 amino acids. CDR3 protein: CASSVAGTQETQYF. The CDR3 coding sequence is TGTGCCAGCAGCGTTGCGGGGACCCAAGAGACCCAGTACTTC.

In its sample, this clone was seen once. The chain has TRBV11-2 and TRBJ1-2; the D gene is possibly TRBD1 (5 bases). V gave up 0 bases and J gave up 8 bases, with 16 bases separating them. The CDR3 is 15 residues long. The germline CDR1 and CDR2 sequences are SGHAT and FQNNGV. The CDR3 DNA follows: TGTGCCAGCAGCTTAGATCCAAGGACAAGTGAAGGCTACACCTTC. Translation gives CASSLDPRTSEGYTF.

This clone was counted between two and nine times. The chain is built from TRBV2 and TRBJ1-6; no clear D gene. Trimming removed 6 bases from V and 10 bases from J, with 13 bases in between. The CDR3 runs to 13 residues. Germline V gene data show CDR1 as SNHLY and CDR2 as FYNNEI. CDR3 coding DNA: TGTGCCAGCAGAACATACAAGGAGTCACCCCTCCACTTT. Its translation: CASRTYKESPLHF. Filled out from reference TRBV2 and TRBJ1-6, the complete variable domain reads EPEVTQTPSHQVTQMGQEVILRCVPISNHLYFYWYRQILGQKVEFLVSFYNNEISEKSEIFDDQFSVERPDGSNFTLKIRSTKLEDSAMYFCASRTYKESPLHFGNGTRLTVT.

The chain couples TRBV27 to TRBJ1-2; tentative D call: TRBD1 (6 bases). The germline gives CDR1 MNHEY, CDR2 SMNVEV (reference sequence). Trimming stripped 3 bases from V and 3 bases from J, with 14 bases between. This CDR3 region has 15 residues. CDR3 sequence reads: CASSLGAGVDYGYTF. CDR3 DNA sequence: TGTGCCAGCAGTTTGGGGGCAGGGGTGGACTATGGCTACACCTTC.

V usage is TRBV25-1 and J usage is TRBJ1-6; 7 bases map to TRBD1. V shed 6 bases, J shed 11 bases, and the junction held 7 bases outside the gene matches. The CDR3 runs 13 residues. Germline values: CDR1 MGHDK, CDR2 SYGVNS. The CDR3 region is CASREDGTAPLHF. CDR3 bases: TGTGCCAGCAGGGAGGACGGGACAGCACCCCTCCACTTT.

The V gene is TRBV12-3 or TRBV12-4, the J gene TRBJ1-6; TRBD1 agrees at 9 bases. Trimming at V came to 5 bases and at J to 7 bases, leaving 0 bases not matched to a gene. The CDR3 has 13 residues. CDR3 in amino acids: CASSGTGNSPLHF. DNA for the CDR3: TGTGCCAGCAGTGGGACAGGGAATTCACCCCTCCACTTT.

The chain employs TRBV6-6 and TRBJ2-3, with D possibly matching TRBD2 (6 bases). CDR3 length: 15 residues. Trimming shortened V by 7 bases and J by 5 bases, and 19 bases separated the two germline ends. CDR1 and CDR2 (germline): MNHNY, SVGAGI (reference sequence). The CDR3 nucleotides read TGTGCCAGCACCCTCCGGGACTCGCCTAGAGATACGCAGTATTTT. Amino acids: CASTLRDSPRDTQYF.

The CDR3 nucleotides read TGTGCTAGTGGTTTCCGTTTGGGGCAGGTCCAAACAACTAATGAAAAACTGTTTTTT. It specifies CASGFRLGQVQTTNEKLFF. The chain combines TRBV12-5 with TRBJ1-4; D possibly corresponds to TRBD1 (5 bases). CDR3 length: 19 residues. Trimming cost V 3 bases and J 0 bases, with 20 bases left between them. The V gene's germline CDR1 is LGHNT and CDR2 FRNRAP. Filled out from reference TRBV12-5 and TRBJ1-4, the complete variable domain reads DARVTQTPRHKVTEMGQEVTMRCQPILGHNTVFWYRQTMMQGLELLAYFRNRAPLDDSGMPKDRFSAEMPDATLATLKIQPSEPRDSAVYFCASGFRLGQVQTTNEKLFFGSGTQLSVL.